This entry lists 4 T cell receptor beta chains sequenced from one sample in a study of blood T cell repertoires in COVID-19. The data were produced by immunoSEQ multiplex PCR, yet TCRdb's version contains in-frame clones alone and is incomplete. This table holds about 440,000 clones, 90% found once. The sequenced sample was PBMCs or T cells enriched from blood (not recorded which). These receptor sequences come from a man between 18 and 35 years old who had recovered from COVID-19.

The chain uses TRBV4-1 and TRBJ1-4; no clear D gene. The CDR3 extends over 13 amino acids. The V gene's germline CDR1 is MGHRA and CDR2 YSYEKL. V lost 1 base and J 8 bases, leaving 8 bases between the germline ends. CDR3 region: CASSQVEPEKLFF. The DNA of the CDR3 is TGCGCCAGCAGCCAAGTTGAGCCCGAAAAACTGTTTTTT.

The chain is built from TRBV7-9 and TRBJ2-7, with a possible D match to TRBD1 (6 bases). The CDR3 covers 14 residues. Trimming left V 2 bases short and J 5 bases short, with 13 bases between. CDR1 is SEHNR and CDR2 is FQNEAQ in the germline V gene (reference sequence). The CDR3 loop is CASSLSVGGHEQYF. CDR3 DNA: TGTGCCAGCAGCTTATCGGTAGGGGGACACGAGCAGTACTTC.

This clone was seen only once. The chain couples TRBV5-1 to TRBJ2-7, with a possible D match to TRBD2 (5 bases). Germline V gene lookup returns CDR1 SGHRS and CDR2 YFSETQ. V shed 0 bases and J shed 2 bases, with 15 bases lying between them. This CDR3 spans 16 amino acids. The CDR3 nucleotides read TGCGCCAGCAGCTTGGCCTTGGAGGCTAGGCCCTACGAGCAGTACTTC. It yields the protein CASSLALEARPYEQYF. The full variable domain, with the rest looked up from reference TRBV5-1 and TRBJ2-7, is KAGVTQTPRYLIKTRGQQVTLSCSPISGHRSVSWYQQTPGQGLQFLFEYFSETQRNKGNFPGRFSGRQFSNSRSEMNVSTLELGDSALYLCASSLALEARPYEQYFGPGTRLTVT.

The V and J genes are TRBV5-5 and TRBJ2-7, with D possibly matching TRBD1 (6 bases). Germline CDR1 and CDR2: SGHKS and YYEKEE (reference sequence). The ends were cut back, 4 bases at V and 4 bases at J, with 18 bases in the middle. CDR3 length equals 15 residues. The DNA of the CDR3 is TGTGCCAGCAGCCACCACAGGGCCACGGGTTACGAGCAGTACTTC. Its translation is CASSHHRATGYEQYF.